The source of this T cell receptor beta chain is a study of cytomegalovirus exposure and HLA in healthy donors. Study findings and constraints: In a later analysis, an Asian-associated ancestry cluster reportedly showed fewer N-insertions than the approximately 670-donor mean.

The CDR3 is 13 residues long. CDR1 and CDR2 (germline): GTSNPN, SVGIG (reference sequence). Trimming shortened V by 7 bases and J by 5 bases, and 15 bases separated the two germline ends. Both 60 Vbeta primers and 13 Jbeta primers went into the PCR. Generated by immunoSEQ multiplex PCR, the TCRdb table keeps only in-frame clones and is missing some. The table lists nearly 110,000 clones, 70% to 75% of them singletons. Concerning this clone: Its specificity is unknown.

Material for sequencing was PBMCs. This TCR was sampled from a female donor in good health and CMV-seronegative. The chain recombines TRBV30 with TRBJ2-4, with D possibly TRBD1 on 6 matching bases. CDR3 in DNA: TGTGCCTCGCTAGGGGGTTCCCAAAACATTCAGTACTTC. This sequence encodes CASLGGSQNIQYF.